Sequencing of this T cell receptor (beta chain) was carried out in a study of control samples from healthy donors and cancer patients. Trimming pared 8 bases from V and 9 bases from J, leaving 17 bases between. CDR1 and CDR2 (germline): SGHVS, FQNEAQ. This CDR3 is 14 amino acids long. Clones were read by immunoSEQ multiplex PCR, and TCRdb kept only the in-frame ones, dropping some. The data hold approximately 210,000 clones, with roughly nine tenths observed a single time. The sample consisted of blood. This TCR was sampled from a young man in good health. V and J are TRBV7-8 and TRBJ1-6; TRBD1 might be the D (6 bases). The CDR3 loop reads CASARDKALSPLHF. CDR3 in DNA: TGTGCCAGCGCCAGGGACAAGGCTCTTTCACCCCTCCACTTT.